One and the same sample provided the 14 T cell receptor beta chains below, sequenced in a study of cytomegalovirus exposure and HLA in healthy donors. Amplification used 60 Vbeta primers and 13 Jbeta primers. Profiling relied on immunoSEQ multiplex PCR, and the TCRdb table lists in-frame clones only, not all of them. The sample yields around 140,000 clones, 85% to 90% seen once. What was sequenced was PBMCs. Every receptor here comes from a woman in her twenties or thirties in good health and CMV-seronegative.

DNA of the CDR3: TGTGCCAGCAGCTCCACGCCCGGACTAGCGAGCACAGATACGCAGTATTTT. This gives the protein CASSSTPGLASTDTQYF. This rearrangement joins TRBV13 to TRBJ2-3; 9 nucleotides line up with TRBD2. There are 17 residues in the CDR3. Germline values: CDR1 PRHDT, CDR2 FYEKMQ (reference sequence). After removal of 4 bases from V and 0 bases from J, the junction contained 8 bases not matched to a gene.

This sequence joins TRBV28 and TRBJ2-7, with D perhaps matching TRBD1 (6 bases). Germline lookup yields CDR1 MDHEN and CDR2 SYDVKM. The CDR3 is 14 residues long. The V end was cut by 6 bases, the J end by 0 bases, with 12 bases between. This chain's CDR3 is CASRAQGTSYEQYF. The CDR3 nucleotides are TGTGCCAGCAGGGCACAGGGAACCTCCTACGAGCAGTACTTC.

The chain combines TRBV4-3 with TRBJ2-7, with D maybe TRBD2 (5 bases). CDR3 length: 15 amino acids. The V end was cut by 0 bases, the J end by 4 bases, with 13 bases between. The germline gives CDR1 LGHNA, CDR2 YSLEER. CDR3 bases: TGCGCCAGCAGCCAAGAGATAGCGCCTACTTACGAGCAGTACTTC. It translates to CASSQEIAPTYEQYF.

This clone was detected only once. The chain couples TRBV5-4 to TRBJ2-1; 7 nucleotides align to TRBD2. This CDR3 region has 16 residues. Trimming cost V 1 base and J 3 bases; bases outside gene matches: 7. Germline values: CDR1 SGHNT, CDR2 YYREEE (reference sequence). DNA for the CDR3: TGTGCCAGCAGCTTGCCTGGGACTACTAACTACAATGAGCAGTTCTTC. This encodes CASSLPGTTNYNEQFF.

This rearrangement joins TRBV10-2 to TRBJ2-5; TRBD2 matches at 11 bases. The J call may be wrong; the DNA end is better matched by TRBJ2-7. Germline assignment: CDR1 WSHSY and CDR2 SAAADI. The CDR3 has 16 residues. CDR3 amino acids: CASSALAGGSSYEQYF. The CDR3 DNA reads TGCGCCAGCAGTGCGCTAGCGGGGGGTAGCTCCTACGAGCAGTACTTC.

The rearrangement uses TRBV5-6 and TRBJ2-5; tentative D call: TRBD2 (5 bases). The V end was cut by 4 bases, the J end by 5 bases, with 12 bases between. This CDR3 is 13 amino acids long. Germline values: CDR1 SGHDT, CDR2 YYEEEE. CDR3 amino acids: CASSLRVLETQYF. The CDR3 DNA reads as TGTGCCAGCAGCCTGAGGGTTCTGGAGACCCAGTACTTC.

On this clone itself: Relative to the germline gene, one junction end is altered; a read error may explain this. The chain links TRBV7-9 to TRBJ2-2; 10 bases match TRBD1. Germline CDR1 SEHNR, CDR2 FQNEAQ (reference sequence). This CDR3 is built from 16 residues. The CDR3 DNA is TGTTCCAGCAGCACCAGGGACAGGGGATTCGCCGGGGAGCTGTTTTTT. This translates into CSSSTRDRGFAGELFF. The full variable domain, with the rest looked up from reference TRBV7-9 and TRBJ2-2, is DTGVSQNPRHKITKRGQNVTFRCDPISEHNRLYWYRQTLGQGPEFLTYFQNEAQLEKSRLLSDRFSAERPKGSFSTLEIQRTEQGDSAMYLCSSSTRDRGFAGELFFGEGSRLTVL.

The chain uses TRBV6-1 and TRBJ2-4; TRBD2 aligns across 12 bases. Germline CDR1 is MNHNS and CDR2 is SASEGT. V lost 1 base, J lost 6 bases, and 4 bases stayed unmatched. CDR3 length: 16 amino acids. CDR3 coding DNA: TGTGCCAGCAGTGAAGTGACTAGCGGGAGAGGAAACATTCAGTACTTC. This gives the protein CASSEVTSGRGNIQYF.

The rearrangement links TRBV7-2 to TRBJ1-2, with 7 bases that match TRBD1. This CDR3 has 14 amino acids. CDR1 is SGHTA and CDR2 is FQGNSA in the germline V gene. Losses at the gene ends were 2 bases for V and 3 bases for J; bases not matched to a gene: 3. For the CDR3, the DNA is TGTGCCAGCAGCTTACAGGGGGTGGACTATGGCTACACCTTC. The encoded protein is CASSLQGVDYGYTF.

This rearrangement joins TRBV30 to TRBJ1-4; D possibly corresponds to TRBD1 (5 bases). Trimming removed 0 bases at V and 7 bases at J, with 12 bases between. Per the germline V gene, CDR1 is GTSNPN and CDR2 is SVGIG (reference sequence). The CDR3 runs 14 residues. CDR3 nucleotide sequence: TGTGCCTGGAGTGTGGAGGGGCTGGTTGAAAAACTGTTTTTT. This sequence encodes CAWSVEGLVEKLFF.

This chain joins TRBV13 and TRBJ2-7, with a possible D match to TRBD1 (5 bases). V was pared by 0 bases and J by 3 bases, with 9 bases between. CDR1 is PRHDT, CDR2 FYEKMQ, per germline (reference sequence). CDR3 length equals 14 residues. CDR3 bases: TGTGCCAGCAGCTTAGGTCTAGGGGTCTACGAGCAGTACTTC. Translating gives CASSLGLGVYEQYF.

V usage is TRBV4-3 and J usage is TRBJ2-2; no firm D call. Germline-derived CDR1 and CDR2 are LGHNA and YSLEER. The CDR3 has 14 residues. The ends were cut back, 5 bases at V and 5 bases at J, with 12 bases in the middle. The CDR3, as DNA: TGCGCCAGCAGCGCACAGAGAATAACCGGGGAGCTGTTTTTT. Its protein product is CASSAQRITGELFF.

The chain has TRBV6-5 and TRBJ2-7; D remains unclear. V was trimmed by 3 bases and J by 6 bases, leaving 15 bases between them. In germline, CDR1 is MNHEY, CDR2 SVGAGI. The CDR3 runs 14 residues. CDR3 region: CASSYSGRLGEQYF. DNA for the CDR3: TGTGCCAGCAGTTATTCCGGCAGGTTGGGCGAGCAGTACTTC.

V gene TRBV27 combines with J gene TRBJ1-1; no definite D call. Germline V gene sequence: CDR1 MNHEY, CDR2 SMNVEV (reference sequence). V gave up 5 bases and J gave up 1 base, with 11 bases separating them. This CDR3 is built from 14 residues. CDR3 residues: CASSPRLWNTEAFF. The CDR3 DNA is TGTGCCAGCAGTCCACGACTTTGGAACACTGAAGCTTTCTTT.